These 13 T cell receptor beta chains originate from one sample sequenced in a study of control samples from healthy donors and cancer patients. Clones were read by immunoSEQ multiplex PCR, and TCRdb kept only the in-frame ones, dropping some. The repertoire includes 150,000 to 200,000 clones, roughly nine tenths of them detected once, and about 0.73% sits in the top ten. Sequenced input: blood. The receptor source for this set is a woman in her 30s in good health.

The sample holds one count of this clone. In nucleotides, the CDR3 is TGTGCCATCAGTGAGTCGGCGGACTCCTACGAGCAGTACTTC. Translating it yields CAISESADSYEQYF. This chain connects TRBV10-3 to TRBJ2-7; D remains unclear. Germline V gives CDR1 ENHRY, CDR2 SYGVKD. With 0 bases removed from V and 0 bases from J, the gap between germline ends came to 6 bases. The length of the CDR3 is 14 residues.

The chain couples TRBV28 to TRBJ2-7; D assignment may be TRBD1 or TRBD2 (5 bases each). Trimming stripped 3 bases from V and 5 bases from J, with 20 bases between. CDR3 length: 16 amino acids. The germline V gene has CDR1 MDHEN and CDR2 SYDVKM. The CDR3 nucleotides are TGTGCCAGCAGTTTTGATTTTTGGACGGGGCAAAACGAGCAGTACTTC. This codes for CASSFDFWTGQNEQYF. The variable domain in full, with the rest retrieved from reference TRBV28 and TRBJ2-7, is DVKVTQSSRYLVKRTGEKVFLECVQDMDHENMFWYRQDPGLGLRLIYFSYDVKMKEKGDIPEGYSVSREKKERFSLILESASTNQTSMYLCASSFDFWTGQNEQYFGPGTRLTVT.

CDR3 in amino acids: CASSLAGVGGDEQFF. In DNA form, the CDR3 reads TGTGCCAGCAGCTTGGCGGGAGTAGGCGGCGATGAGCAGTTCTTC. The chain is built from TRBV7-3 and TRBJ2-1; 7 bases line up with TRBD2. CDR3 size: 15 residues. Germline CDR1 SGHTA, CDR2 FQGTGA. V lost 3 bases to trimming and J lost 8 bases; unmatched junction nucleotides: 10.

The chain uses TRBV6-5 and TRBJ2-3; the D is unclear. The germline V gene has CDR1 MNHEY and CDR2 SVGAGI. The germline V and J ends were trimmed by 10 bases and 3 bases, with 17 bases remaining between them. The CDR3 length is 14 residues. In DNA form, the CDR3 reads TGTGCCACCGTGTTCGGAACCGGGACAGATACGCAGTATTTT. It is translated as CATVFGTGTDTQYF.

The chain couples TRBV7-2 to TRBJ2-7; the match to TRBD2 covers 13 bases. Germline-derived CDR1 and CDR2 are SGHTA and FQGNSA. Germline trimming cut 4 bases from V and 2 bases from J; bases unmatched to any gene: 2. CDR3 length: 15 amino acids. CDR3 protein: CASSSGLAGAYEQYF. The CDR3 DNA sequence: TGTGCCAGCAGCTCCGGACTAGCGGGAGCCTACGAGCAGTACTTC. The variable domain in full, with the rest retrieved from reference TRBV7-2 and TRBJ2-7, is GAGVSQSPSNKVTEKGKDVELRCDPISGHTALYWYRQSLGQGLEFLIYFQGNSAPDKSGLPSDRFSAERTGGSVSTLTIQRTQQEDSAVYLCASSSGLAGAYEQYFGPGTRLTVT.

The chain employs TRBV6-2 or TRBV6-3 and TRBJ1-1; TRBD1 is a possible D gene (5 bases). The CDR3 sequence is 15 residues long. CDR1 is MNHEY and CDR2 is SVGEGT in the germline V gene. Trimming removed 6 bases from V and 7 bases from J, with 21 bases in between. The CDR3: CASSSPTWGIREAFF. The CDR3 bases are TGTGCCAGCAGCTCCCCGACCTGGGGGATCCGTGAAGCTTTCTTT.

The genes are TRBV4-2 and TRBJ1-4, with 8 nucleotides matching TRBD1. The CDR3 runs 15 residues. J lost 8 bases, V lost 2 bases, and 7 bases had no gene match. Germline CDR1 is LGHNA and CDR2 is YNFKEQ. The DNA of the CDR3 is TGTGCCAGCAGCCAATACAGGGGGTTTTTGGAAAAACTGTTTTTT. Its translation: CASSQYRGFLEKLFF.

The chain joins TRBV28 to TRBJ1-1, with a tentative D call TRBD1 (6 bases). Germline V gene sequence: CDR1 MDHEN, CDR2 SYDVKM. This CDR3 has 15 residues. V dropped 6 bases and J dropped 0 bases, with 14 bases sitting between them. In nucleotides, the CDR3 is TGTGCCAGCAGCTCGTACAGGGCCATGAACACTGAAGCTTTCTTT. Translating it yields CASSSYRAMNTEAFF.

The chain combines TRBV19 with TRBJ1-6; TRBD1 aligns across 7 bases. Germline CDR1 reads LNHDA; CDR2 reads SQIVND (reference sequence). With 3 bases clipped from V and 9 bases from J, the junction kept 11 bases outside the gene matches. The CDR3 is made up of 16 amino acids. CDR3 loop: CASSMDRQGHGSPLHF. DNA for the CDR3: TGTGCCAGTAGTATGGACCGACAGGGCCATGGTTCACCCCTCCACTTT. Full variable domain (missing parts from reference TRBV19 and TRBJ1-6): DGGITQSPKYLFRKEGQNVTLSCEQNLNHDAMYWYRQDPGQGLRLIYYSQIVNDFQKGDIAEGYSVSREKKESFPLTVTSAQKNPTAFYLCASSMDRQGHGSPLHFGNGTRLTVT.

The chain carries TRBV9 and TRBJ2-5; D is perhaps TRBD1 (6 bases). Trimming took off 0 bases at V and 3 bases at J, with 15 bases between the two ends. The CDR3 contains 16 residues. CDR1 and CDR2 (germline): SGDLS, YYNGEE. DNA of the CDR3: TGTGCCAGCAGCGTAGGGGTGGGGGCAGGGGAAGAGACCCAGTACTTC. Encoded protein: CASSVGVGAGEETQYF.

The V gene is TRBV29-1, the J gene TRBJ1-6; weak D call: TRBD1 (5 bases). The CDR3 covers 11 residues. The V end lost 7 bases, the J end lost 14 bases, and 15 bases lay between the germline ends. Germline-derived CDR1 and CDR2 are SQVTM and ANQGSEA. The CDR3 nucleotides are TGCAGCGCTTTCGACAGTACAACCCTCCACTTT. It translates to CSAFDSTTLHF.

The chain recombines TRBV10-1 with TRBJ2-4; 10 nucleotides agree with TRBD1. This CDR3 comprises 15 residues. With V trimmed by 8 bases and J by 8 bases, 12 bases remained unmatched. CDR1 and CDR2 from the germline V gene are WNHNN and SYGVQD (reference sequence). CDR3 region: CASSSGDRGKDIQYF. CDR3 coding DNA: TGCGCCAGCTCATCCGGGGACAGGGGTAAGGACATTCAGTACTTC.

The gene calls are TRBV12-5 and TRBJ2-7; 7 nucleotides line up with TRBD1. The CDR3 extends over 15 amino acids. From germline, CDR1 is LGHNT and CDR2 FRNRAP. V lost 5 bases to trimming and J lost 3 bases; unmatched junction nucleotides: 10. CDR3 region: CASGARDRGFYEQYF. CDR3 bases: TGTGCTAGTGGTGCTCGGGACAGAGGATTCTACGAGCAGTACTTC.